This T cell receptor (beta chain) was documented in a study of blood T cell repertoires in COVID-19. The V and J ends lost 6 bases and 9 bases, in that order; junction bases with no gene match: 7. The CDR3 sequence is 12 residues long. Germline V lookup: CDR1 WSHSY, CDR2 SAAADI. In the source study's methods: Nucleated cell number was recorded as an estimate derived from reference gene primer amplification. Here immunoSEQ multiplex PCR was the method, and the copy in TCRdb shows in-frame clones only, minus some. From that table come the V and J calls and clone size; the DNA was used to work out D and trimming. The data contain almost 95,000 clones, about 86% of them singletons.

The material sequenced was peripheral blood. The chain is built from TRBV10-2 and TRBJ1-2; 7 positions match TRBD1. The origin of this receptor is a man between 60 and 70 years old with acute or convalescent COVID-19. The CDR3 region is CASSSSQGSYTF. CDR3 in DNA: TGCGCCAGCAGCTCATCACAGGGGAGCTACACCTTC.